The 2 T cell receptor beta chains below were found in one sample sequenced in a study of T cells in Graves' hyperthyroidism and ophthalmopathy (dated by TCRdb to the late 2010s). The library was made by multiplex PCR. The instrument was an Illumina HiSeq 2000. Amplification of TCR beta CDR3 regions was carried out from RNA transcripts. The TCR CDR3 was subjected to a first round of RT-PCR using the HTBI primer set and the Qiagen OneStep RT-PCR kit. TCRdb itself trimmed the public reads at Q25 with fastp, ran MiXCR and retained productive beta chains. For every CDR3 protein sequence, its rows merge into one entry that carries the most common genes and DNA. In this sample the table shows 450,000 to 550,000 distinct CDR3 sequences, roughly 24% of which occur a single time. About 11% of the sample goes to the ten largest clones. The sequencing input was blood. Receptors were obtained from a woman under 40 with Graves' ophthalmopathy.

This clonotype has ten or more counts. CDR3 residues: CSVGPSEKGYTF. The CDR3 DNA sequence: TGCAGCGTTGGACCTTCCGAGAAAGGCTACACCTTC. The chain links TRBV29-1 to TRBJ1-2; unclear D gene. The CDR3 length is 12 residues. V lost 4 bases to trimming and J lost 8 bases, with 14 bases between them. Germline V gene sequence: CDR1 SQVTM, CDR2 ANQGSEA.

This clonotype showed up many times. The rearrangement uses TRBV7-2 and TRBJ2-5; 11 nucleotides align to TRBD1. CDR1 and CDR2 from the germline V gene are SGHTA and FQGNSA. The ends lost 5 bases at V and 7 bases at J; junction bases unmatched: 6. The CDR3 loop spans 14 amino acids. CDR3 loop: CASSRDRGEVTQYF. CDR3 bases: TGTGCCAGCAGCAGGGACAGGGGGGAGGTGACCCAGTACTTC. The full variable domain, rest sourced from reference TRBV7-2 and TRBJ2-5, is GAGVSQSPSNKVTEKGKDVELRCDPISGHTALYWYRQSLGQGLEFLIYFQGNSAPDKSGLPSDRFSAERTGGSVSTLTIQRTQQEDSAVYLCASSRDRGEVTQYFGPGTRLLVL.